The T cell receptor beta chain described here comes from a study of vaccination effects on CD4 cells after COVID-19. ViraFEST expansion of antigen-specific CD4+ T cells with viral peptide pools preceded sequencing. CD4+ T cell isolation took place after 10 days of culture. BNT162b2 vaccine or mRNA-1273 vaccine was given to participants in two doses. The study found no prior SARS-CoV-2 infection in the vaccine recipients, who tested negative for nucleocapsid antibodies. Every well housed some 2 million PBMC, which grew in culture alongside 10 IU/ml IL-2 and 10 ug/ml peptides. The authors exchanged half the medium for IL-2 medium on days 3 and 7. Per germline, CDR1 SGHRS and CDR2 YFSETQ. CDR3 length: 16 amino acids. V was pared by 4 bases and J by 0 bases, with 14 bases between. Comments on this clone: No antigen is known for it.

Clones were sequenced by immunoSEQ multiplex PCR, and TCRdb holds only the in-frame ones, with some missing. This sample carries roughly 16,000 clones, 75% to 80% of them seen once, and the ten largest clones take approximately 17%. The receptor comes from a human donor who received a COVID-19 vaccine. This material consisted of CD4+ T cells from PBMCs cultured with HCoV-NL63 spike peptides, taken after COVID-19 vaccination. This chain connects TRBV5-1 to TRBJ1-3; D remains ambiguous. CDR3 sequence (DNA): TGCGCCAGCAGCCCAACTCACAGAACCTCTGGAAACACCATATATTTT. It codes for CASSPTHRTSGNTIYF.